Below, 10 T cell receptor gamma chains from the same sample are listed, as sequenced in a study of gamma-delta chains in newborns, infants, children. TCRdb reanalysed the reads via CATT. The repertoire holds over 2,000 gamma-chain clones, with roughly 27% as singletons. The sequenced sample was blood. The receptors derive from a child who was a newborn, infant or young child, either healthy, febrile or measles-vaccinated (not recorded which).

J is TRGJ1 or TRGJ2 and V is TRGV9. The CDR3 runs to 11 residues. Germline V lookup: CDR1 GITISATS, CDR2 ISYDGTV (reference sequence). The V segment lost 5 bases and the J segment 10 bases; nucleotides outside the gene matches: 8. This CDR3 reads CALWGPPKKLF. DNA of the CDR3: TGTGCCTTGTGGGGGCCCCCCAAGAAACTCTTT.

V is TRGV9 and J is TRGJ1 or TRGJ2. The trim removed 0 bases at V and 11 bases at J, leaving 4 bases unmatched. CDR1 is GITISATS, CDR2 ISYDGTV, per germline (reference sequence). The CDR3 spans 11 residues. In nucleotides, the CDR3 is TGTGCCTTGTGGGAGGTGGGGGAGAAACTCTTT. Translating it yields CALWEVGEKLF.

The chain employs TRGV5 and TRGJ1 or TRGJ2. With 0 bases clipped from V and 7 bases from J, the junction kept 9 bases outside the gene matches. Germline loops: CDR1 VINAFY, CDR2 YDVSNSKD. This CDR3 is 14 amino acids long. The CDR3 region has the DNA TGTGCCACCTGGGACAGGCGGGTAGGGTATAAGAAACTCTTT. Translating it yields CATWDRRVGYKKLF.

V usage is TRGV9 and J usage is TRGJ1 or TRGJ2. CDR3 length: 11 residues. The germline V gene encodes CDR1 GITISATS and CDR2 ISYDGTV (reference sequence). V trimming: 4 bases; J trimming: 12 bases; junction bases outside the gene matches: 9. In DNA, the CDR3 is TGTGCCTTGTGGGAAAAGAATACGAAACTCTTT. It codes for CALWEKNTKLF.

This clone showed up just a few times. V gene TRGV9 combines with J gene TRGJ1 or TRGJ2. This CDR3 spans 14 amino acids. Germline CDR1 reads GITISATS; CDR2 reads ISYDGTV (reference sequence). With V trimmed by 0 bases and J by 2 bases, 4 bases remained unmatched. CDR3 sequence: CALWEVPYYYKKLF. CDR3 DNA sequence: TGTGCCTTGTGGGAGGTGCCATATTATTATAAGAAACTCTTT.

This clone occurred a few times. The chain's CDR3 is CATLFSWFKIF. DNA for the CDR3: TGTGCCACCCTATTTAGTTGGTTCAAGATATTT. The V gene is TRGV4, the J gene TRGJP1. Germline-derived CDR1 and CDR2 are EGSTGY and YDSYTSSV. J lost 9 bases, V lost 9 bases, and 7 bases had no gene match. This CDR3 spans 11 amino acids.

This clone occurred a few times. The chain has TRGV8 and TRGJP. Germline V gene data show CDR1 as VENAVY and CDR2 as YDSYNSRV. Losses at the gene ends were 3 bases for V and 9 bases for J; bases not matched to a gene: 5. CDR3 length: 15 residues. CDR3 region: CATWDRVLGKKIKVF. CDR3 bases: TGTGCCACCTGGGATCGCGTGTTGGGCAAAAAAATCAAGGTATTT.

This clone has just a few counts. This sequence joins TRGV4 and TRGJ1 or TRGJ2. The CDR3 totals 11 residues. CDR1 is EGSTGY and CDR2 is YDSYTSSV in the germline V gene. V lost 1 base to trimming and J lost 9 bases; unmatched junction nucleotides: 3. This chain's CDR3 is CATWDGPKKLF. The CDR3 DNA sequence: TGTGCCACCTGGGATGGCCCTAAGAAACTCTTT.

This chain links TRGV9 with TRGJ1 or TRGJ2. The CDR3 has 14 amino acids. The junction had 14 bases not matched to a gene; V was cut back by 0 bases and J by 12 bases. Germline V gene data show CDR1 as GITISATS and CDR2 as ISYDGTV (reference sequence). The CDR3, as DNA: TGTGCCTTGTGGGAGGTGATTCTAGCGTCCAGGAAACTCTTT. The encoded protein is CALWEVILASRKLF.

The sample holds a few counts of this clone. The TCRdb protein fails to match the DNA translation at residue 13; the protein reported here was translated from the DNA. V usage is TRGV9 and J usage is TRGJP. CDR3 length: 16 amino acids. Germline V gene data show CDR1 as GITISATS and CDR2 as ISYDGTV (reference sequence). The CDR3 sequence: CALWEVWELGKKTKVF. The DNA of the CDR3 is TGTGCCTTGTGGGAGGTGTGGGAGTTGGGCAAAAAAACCAAGGTATTT.